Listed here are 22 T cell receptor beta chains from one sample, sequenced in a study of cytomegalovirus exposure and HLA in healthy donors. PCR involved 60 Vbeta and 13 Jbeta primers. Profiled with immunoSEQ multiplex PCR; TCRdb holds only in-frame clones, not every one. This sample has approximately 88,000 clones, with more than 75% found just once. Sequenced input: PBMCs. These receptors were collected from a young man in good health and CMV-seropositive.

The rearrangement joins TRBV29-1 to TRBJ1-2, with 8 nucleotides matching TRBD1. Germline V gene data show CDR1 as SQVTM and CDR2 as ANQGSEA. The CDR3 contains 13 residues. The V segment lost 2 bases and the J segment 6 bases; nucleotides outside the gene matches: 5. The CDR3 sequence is CSVERTGLNGYTF. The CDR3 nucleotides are TGCAGCGTTGAAAGGACAGGGTTAAATGGCTACACCTTC.

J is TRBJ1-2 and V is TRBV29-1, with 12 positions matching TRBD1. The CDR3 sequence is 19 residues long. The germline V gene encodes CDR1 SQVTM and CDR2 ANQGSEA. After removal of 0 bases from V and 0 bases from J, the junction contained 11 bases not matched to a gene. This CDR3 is CSVEDIPGTGGQTNYGYTF. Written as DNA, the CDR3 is TGCAGCGTTGAAGATATCCCCGGGACAGGGGGCCAGACTAACTATGGCTACACCTTC.

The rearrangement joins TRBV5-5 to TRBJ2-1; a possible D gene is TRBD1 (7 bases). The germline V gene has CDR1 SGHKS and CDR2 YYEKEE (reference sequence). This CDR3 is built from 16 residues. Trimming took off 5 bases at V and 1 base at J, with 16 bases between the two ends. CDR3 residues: CASSYRQGGSYNEQFF. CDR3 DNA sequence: TGTGCCAGCAGTTACAGACAGGGAGGATCCTACAATGAGCAGTTCTTC.

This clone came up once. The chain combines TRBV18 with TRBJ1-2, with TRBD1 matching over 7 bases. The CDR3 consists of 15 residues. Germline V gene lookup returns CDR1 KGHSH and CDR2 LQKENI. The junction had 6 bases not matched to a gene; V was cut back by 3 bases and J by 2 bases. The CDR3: CASSPSTGTNYGYTF. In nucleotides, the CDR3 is TGTGCCAGCTCACCGTCGACAGGGACCAACTATGGCTACACCTTC. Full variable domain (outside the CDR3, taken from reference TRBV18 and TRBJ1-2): NAGVMQNPRHLVRRRGQEARLRCSPMKGHSHVYWYRQLPEEGLKFMVYLQKENIIDESGMPKERFSAEFPKEGPSILRIQQVVRGDSAAYFCASSPSTGTNYGYTFGSGTRLTVV.

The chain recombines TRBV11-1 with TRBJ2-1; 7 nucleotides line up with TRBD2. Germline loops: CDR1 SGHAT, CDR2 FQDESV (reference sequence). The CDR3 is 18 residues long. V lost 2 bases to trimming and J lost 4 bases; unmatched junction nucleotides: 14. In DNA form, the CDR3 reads TGTGCCAGCAGCTTAACTAATGCTGCGGGAGTGGCTTACAATGAGCAGTTCTTC. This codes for CASSLTNAAGVAYNEQFF. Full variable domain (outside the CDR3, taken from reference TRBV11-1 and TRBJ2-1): EAEVAQSPRYKITEKSQAVAFWCDPISGHATLYWYRQILGQGPELLVQFQDESVVDDSQLPKDRFSAERLKGVDSTLKIQPAELGDSAMYLCASSLTNAAGVAYNEQFFGPGTRLTVL.

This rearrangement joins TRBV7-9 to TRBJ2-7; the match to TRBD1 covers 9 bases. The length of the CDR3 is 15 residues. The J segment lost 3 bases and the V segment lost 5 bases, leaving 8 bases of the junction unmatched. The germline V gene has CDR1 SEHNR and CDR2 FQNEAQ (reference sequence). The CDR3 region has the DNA TGTGCCAGCAGCCTGGACAGGGGAGGGGTCTACGAGCAGTACGTC. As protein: CASSLDRGGVYEQYV.

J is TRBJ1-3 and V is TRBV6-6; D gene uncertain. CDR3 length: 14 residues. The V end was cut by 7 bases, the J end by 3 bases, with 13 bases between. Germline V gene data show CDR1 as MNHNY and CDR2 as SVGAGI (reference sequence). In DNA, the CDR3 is TGTGCCAGCACCCACCCGCGCGATGGAAACACCATATATTTT. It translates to CASTHPRDGNTIYF.

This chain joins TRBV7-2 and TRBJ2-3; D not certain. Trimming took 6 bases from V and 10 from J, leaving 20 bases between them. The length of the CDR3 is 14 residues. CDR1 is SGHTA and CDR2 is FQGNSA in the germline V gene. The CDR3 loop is CASSFRPAGSSQYF. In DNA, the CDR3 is TGTGCCAGCAGTTTCCGGCCGGCAGGTAGTTCGCAGTATTTT. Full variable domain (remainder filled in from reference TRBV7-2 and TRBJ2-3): GAGVSQSPSNKVTEKGKDVELRCDPISGHTALYWYRQSLGQGLEFLIYFQGNSAPDKSGLPSDRFSAERTGGSVSTLTIQRTQQEDSAVYLCASSFRPAGSSQYFGPGTRLTVL.

CDR3 sequence (DNA): TGTGCCAGCAGTTCCCCAGGGGACAGCAAGAACACTGAAGCTTTCTTT. Translating gives CASSSPGDSKNTEAFF. The chain uses TRBV6-5 and TRBJ1-1; the match to TRBD1 covers 7 bases. V shed 4 bases, J shed 1 base, and the junction held 9 bases outside the gene matches. This CDR3 contains 16 residues. CDR1 and CDR2 (germline): MNHEY, SVGAGI.

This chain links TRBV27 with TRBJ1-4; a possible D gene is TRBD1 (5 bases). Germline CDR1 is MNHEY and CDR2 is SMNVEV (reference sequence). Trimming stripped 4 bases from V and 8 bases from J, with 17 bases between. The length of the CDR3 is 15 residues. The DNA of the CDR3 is TGTGCCAGCAGTTCAAGGGCAGGGTCATGGGAAAAACTGTTTTTT. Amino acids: CASSSRAGSWEKLFF.

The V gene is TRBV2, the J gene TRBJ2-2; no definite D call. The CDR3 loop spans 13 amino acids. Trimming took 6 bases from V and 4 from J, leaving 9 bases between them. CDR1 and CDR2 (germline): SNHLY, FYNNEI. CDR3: CASSLISTGELFF. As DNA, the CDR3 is TGTGCCAGCAGCCTAATCTCCACCGGGGAGCTGTTTTTT.

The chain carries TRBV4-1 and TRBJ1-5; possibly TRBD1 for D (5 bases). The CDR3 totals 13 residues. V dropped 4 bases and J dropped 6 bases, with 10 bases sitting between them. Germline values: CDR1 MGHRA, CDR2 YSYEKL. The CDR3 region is CASSPGMTQPQHF. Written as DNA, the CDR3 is TGCGCCAGCAGCCCAGGGATGACTCAGCCCCAGCATTTT.

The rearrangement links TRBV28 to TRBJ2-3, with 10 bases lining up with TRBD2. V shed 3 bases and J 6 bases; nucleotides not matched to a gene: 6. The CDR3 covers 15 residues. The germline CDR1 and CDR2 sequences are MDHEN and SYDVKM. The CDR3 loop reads CASSLPLAGVDTQYF. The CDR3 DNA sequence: TGTGCCAGCAGTTTGCCCCTAGCGGGAGTCGATACGCAGTATTTT.

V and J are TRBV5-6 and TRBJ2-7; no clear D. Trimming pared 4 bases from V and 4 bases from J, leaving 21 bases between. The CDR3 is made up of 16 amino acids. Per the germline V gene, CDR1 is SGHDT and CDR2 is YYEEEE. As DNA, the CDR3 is TGTGCCAGCAGCGAGACCGGCCAGTGGAGTGTATACGAGCAGTACTTC. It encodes CASSETGQWSVYEQYF.

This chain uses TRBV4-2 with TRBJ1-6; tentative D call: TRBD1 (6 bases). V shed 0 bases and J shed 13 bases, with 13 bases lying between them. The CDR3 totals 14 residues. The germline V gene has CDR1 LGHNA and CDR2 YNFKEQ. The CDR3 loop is CASSQDRVRGPLHF. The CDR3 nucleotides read TGTGCCAGCAGCCAAGATCGGGTCAGGGGTCCCCTCCACTTT.

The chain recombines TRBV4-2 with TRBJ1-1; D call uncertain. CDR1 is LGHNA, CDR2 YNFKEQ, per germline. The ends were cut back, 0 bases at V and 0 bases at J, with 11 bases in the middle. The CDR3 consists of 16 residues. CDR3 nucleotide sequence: TGTGCCAGCAGCCAAGATTGGGGAGTCATGAACACTGAAGCTTTCTTT. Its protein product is CASSQDWGVMNTEAFF.

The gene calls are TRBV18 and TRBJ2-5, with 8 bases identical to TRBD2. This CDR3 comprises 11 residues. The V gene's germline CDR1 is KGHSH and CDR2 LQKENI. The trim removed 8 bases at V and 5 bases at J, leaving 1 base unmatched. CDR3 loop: CASRGGETQYF. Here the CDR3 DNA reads TGTGCCAGCCGGGGGGGCGAGACCCAGTACTTC.

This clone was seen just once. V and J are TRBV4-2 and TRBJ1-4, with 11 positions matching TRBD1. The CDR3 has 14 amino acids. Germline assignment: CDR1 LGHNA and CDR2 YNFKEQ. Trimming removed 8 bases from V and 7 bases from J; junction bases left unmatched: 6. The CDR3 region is CASSRTGGLEKLFF. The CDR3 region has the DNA TGTGCCAGCTCTCGGACAGGGGGCCTTGAAAAACTGTTTTTT.

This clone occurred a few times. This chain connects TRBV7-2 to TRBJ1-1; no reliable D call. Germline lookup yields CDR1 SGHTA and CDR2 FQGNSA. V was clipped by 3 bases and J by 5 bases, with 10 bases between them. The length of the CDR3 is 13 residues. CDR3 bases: TGTGCCAGCAGCTTTACTCCGGGGACTGAAGCTTTCTTT. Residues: CASSFTPGTEAFF. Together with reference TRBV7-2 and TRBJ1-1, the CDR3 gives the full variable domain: GAGVSQSPSNKVTEKGKDVELRCDPISGHTALYWYRQSLGQGLEFLIYFQGNSAPDKSGLPSDRFSAERTGGSVSTLTIQRTQQEDSAVYLCASSFTPGTEAFFGQGTRLTVV.

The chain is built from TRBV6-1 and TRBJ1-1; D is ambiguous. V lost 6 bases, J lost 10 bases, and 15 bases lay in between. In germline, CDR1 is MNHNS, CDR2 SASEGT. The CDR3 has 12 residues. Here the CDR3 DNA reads TGTGCCAGCAGCGTCACAAGTGGGCGAGCTTTCTTT. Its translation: CASSVTSGRAFF.

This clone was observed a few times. The CDR3 region is CASSLGGGIGHEQYF. CDR3 DNA: TGCGCCAGCAGCTTGGGAGGGGGTATCGGCCACGAGCAGTACTTC. This sequence joins TRBV5-1 and TRBJ2-7; a weak D match, TRBD1 (6 bases). CDR1 SGHRS and CDR2 YFSETQ come from the germline V gene. The CDR3 consists of 15 residues. Trimming cost V 0 bases and J 5 bases, with 15 bases left between them.

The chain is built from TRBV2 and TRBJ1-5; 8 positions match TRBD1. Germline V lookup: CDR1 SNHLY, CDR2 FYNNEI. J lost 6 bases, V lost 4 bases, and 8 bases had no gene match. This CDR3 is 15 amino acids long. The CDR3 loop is CASSVYGTGSQPQHF. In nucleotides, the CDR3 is TGTGCCAGCAGTGTATACGGGACAGGAAGTCAGCCCCAGCATTTT.